Below are 31 T cell receptor beta chains sequenced from a single sample in a study of blood T cells in healthy people across ages. The second PCR ran roughly 7 to 12 cycles with a sample-barcoded 5' primer and J-beta primers. Using its own MiXCR run on the 5' RACE reads, TCRdb lists one record per CDR3 protein. The sample lists approximately 1,000,000 distinct CDR3 sequences, 30% to 40% occurring once. The sequenced sample consisted of blood. The receptor source for this set is a man younger than 35 in good health.

V gene TRBV7-9 combines with J gene TRBJ2-7; maybe TRBD1 (5 bases). V dropped 2 bases and J dropped 2 bases, with 13 bases sitting between them. Germline-derived CDR1 and CDR2 are SEHNR and FQNEAQ (reference sequence). The CDR3 has 15 amino acids. The CDR3 region is CASSLLREGAYEQYF. CDR3 DNA sequence: TGTGCCAGCAGCTTATTAAGAGAAGGGGCCTACGAGCAGTACTTC.

This clonotype was picked up many times. The chain links TRBV6-5 to TRBJ2-1; 13 positions match TRBD2. The CDR3 is 15 amino acids. V lost 5 bases, J lost 8 bases, and 6 bases stayed unmatched. Germline lookup yields CDR1 MNHEY and CDR2 SVGAGI. CDR3 protein: CASSATSGGLHEQFF. DNA for the CDR3: TGTGCCAGCAGTGCGACTAGCGGGGGGTTACATGAGCAGTTCTTC.

This clonotype has ten or more counts. The chain is built from TRBV10-3 and TRBJ1-2, with 9 nucleotides matching TRBD1. V trimming: 3 bases; J trimming: 3 bases; junction bases outside the gene matches: 2. Germline CDR1 ENHRY, CDR2 SYGVKD. The CDR3 is 14 amino acids. The CDR3 DNA follows: TGTGCCATCAGTGAAGACAGGGGGTACTATGGCTACACCTTC. Translating it yields CAISEDRGYYGYTF.

This rearrangement joins TRBV5-1 to TRBJ2-3; D is possibly TRBD1 or TRBD2 (5 bases each). Germline values: CDR1 SGHRS, CDR2 YFSETQ. The ends were cut back, 0 bases at V and 5 bases at J, with 13 bases in the middle. CDR3 length: 15 amino acids. The CDR3 spells CASSLGSGTRDTQYF. The DNA of the CDR3 is TGCGCCAGCAGCTTGGGTAGTGGGACCAGAGATACGCAGTATTTT.

The chain employs TRBV28 and TRBJ2-3; D perhaps matches TRBD2 (7 bases). Trimming pared 4 bases from V and 2 bases from J, leaving 13 bases between. CDR3 length: 15 residues. Germline CDR1 is MDHEN and CDR2 is SYDVKM. The CDR3 region is CASSSRGAHTDTQYF. For the CDR3, the DNA is TGTGCCAGCAGTTCCCGGGGGGCCCACACAGATACGCAGTATTTT. Together with reference TRBV28 and TRBJ2-3, the CDR3 gives the full variable domain: DVKVTQSSRYLVKRTGEKVFLECVQDMDHENMFWYRQDPGLGLRLIYFSYDVKMKEKGDIPEGYSVSREKKERFSLILESASTNQTSMYLCASSSRGAHTDTQYFGPGTRLTVL.

V usage is TRBV4-3 and J usage is TRBJ2-1; TRBD1 matches at 7 bases. Germline loops: CDR1 LGHNA, CDR2 YSLEER. Losses at the gene ends were 0 bases for V and 8 bases for J; bases not matched to a gene: 7. This CDR3 spans 15 amino acids. The CDR3 here is CASSQEGTGAHEQFF. CDR3 coding DNA: TGCGCCAGCAGCCAAGAGGGAACAGGGGCACATGAGCAGTTCTTC.

On this clonotype itself: One end of the junction varies from germline; a read error may be responsible. CDR3 DNA: TGCGCCAGCAGCAACGGGACTAACTATGGCCACACCTTC. Protein: CASSNGTNYGHTF. This sequence joins TRBV5-1 and TRBJ1-2; a weak D match, TRBD1 (5 bases). Germline lookup yields CDR1 SGHRS and CDR2 YFSETQ. This CDR3 comprises 13 residues.

J is TRBJ2-5 and V is TRBV18; possibly TRBD2 for D (7 bases). The J call may be in error: the DNA end matches TRBJ2-4 better. The germline gives CDR1 KGHSH, CDR2 LQKENI. The CDR3 spans 16 residues. DNA of the CDR3: TGTGCCAGCTCACCATCCGGGGGGCTGGACAAAAACATTCAGTACTTC. Encoded protein: CASSPSGGLDKNIQYF.

The chain employs TRBV6-2 or TRBV6-3 and TRBJ2-7; no clear D. The CDR3 has 14 residues. Trimming left V 1 base short and J 6 bases short, with 13 bases between. Looked up from germline, CDR1 is MNHEY and CDR2 is SVGEGT. The CDR3 region is CASSYFPGDGEQYF. The CDR3 nucleotides read TGTGCCAGCAGTTACTTCCCAGGTGACGGCGAGCAGTACTTC.

The V gene is TRBV20-1, the J gene TRBJ2-5; D may be TRBD1 (6 bases). The DNA end is more similar to TRBJ2-7, so the J call may be wrong. The germline gives CDR1 DFQATT, CDR2 SNEGSKA (reference sequence). This CDR3 region has 14 residues. CDR3 coding DNA: TGCAGTGCTCAGGGGCAGGGCGGATCATACGAGCAGTACTTC. Its protein is CSAQGQGGSYEQYF.

Only a few counts were recorded for this clonotype. The chain recombines TRBV5-5 with TRBJ1-2; D gene unclear. Germline V gene data show CDR1 as SGHKS and CDR2 as YYEKEE (reference sequence). The CDR3 consists of 16 residues. V lost 0 bases to trimming and J lost 3 bases, with 15 bases between them. The CDR3 DNA is TGTGCCAGCAGCTTGGCCAAGGGAGGTATCTACTATGGCTACACCTTC. Translating it yields CASSLAKGGIYYGYTF.

This clonotype was seen only a few times. The chain carries TRBV9 and TRBJ2-3, with D maybe TRBD2 (5 bases). This CDR3 is 14 amino acids long. CDR1 SGDLS and CDR2 YYNGEE come from the germline V gene. Trimming left V 3 bases short and J 13 bases short, with 21 bases between. Here the CDR3 reads CASSGGRVGRDKYF. The CDR3 DNA reads TGTGCCAGCAGCGGGGGTAGGGTCGGCCGGGATAAGTATTTT.

This chain uses TRBV29-1 with TRBJ1-2; 9 bases align to TRBD1. This CDR3 contains 13 residues. The germline V gene encodes CDR1 SQVTM and CDR2 ANQGSEA. V shed 5 bases and J 5 bases; nucleotides not matched to a gene: 6. CDR3 in DNA: TGCAGCGTTACCCGGACAGGGGAGTATGGCTACACCTTC. Translating it yields CSVTRTGEYGYTF.

This clonotype was counted only a few times. The chain recombines TRBV5-6 with TRBJ2-3; D is unresolved. CDR3 length equals 13 residues. The V end was cut by 2 bases, the J end by 6 bases, with 10 bases between. CDR1 is SGHDT, CDR2 YYEEEE, per germline. CDR3: CASSFWSSDTQYF. CDR3 coding DNA: TGTGCCAGCAGCTTCTGGAGCTCGGATACGCAGTATTTT.

J is TRBJ1-2 and V is TRBV5-1; D gene unclear. The ends were cut back, 7 bases at V and 7 bases at J, with 23 bases in the middle. CDR3 length: 15 amino acids. Per the germline V gene, CDR1 is SGHRS and CDR2 is YFSETQ. Written as DNA, the CDR3 is TGCGCCAGCCCCCCTCAAAAGCCAATGCCCCCTGGCTACACCTTC. It specifies CASPPQKPMPPGYTF.

The rearrangement uses TRBV7-2 and TRBJ1-1, with 7 bases lining up with TRBD1. With V trimmed by 5 bases and J by 3 bases, 3 bases remained unmatched. Looked up from germline, CDR1 is SGHTA and CDR2 is FQGNSA. This CDR3 is 13 amino acids long. The CDR3 region is CASSIGQDTEAFF. The CDR3 coding sequence is TGTGCCAGCAGCATTGGACAGGACACTGAAGCTTTCTTT.

This rearrangement joins TRBV7-9 to TRBJ1-4; D is unresolved. CDR3 length equals 15 residues. CDR1 SEHNR and CDR2 FQNEAQ come from the germline V gene (reference sequence). Trimming shortened V by 2 bases and J by 4 bases, and 11 bases separated the two germline ends. DNA of the CDR3: TGTGCCAGCAGCTTAACTGGGCCCCATAATGAAAAACTGTTTTTT. Translated, it gives CASSLTGPHNEKLFF.

The rearrangement joins TRBV4-1 to TRBJ1-4; D is perhaps TRBD1 (6 bases). The ends were cut back, 0 bases at V and 10 bases at J, with 15 bases in the middle. This CDR3 is built from 15 residues. Looked up from germline, CDR1 is MGHRA and CDR2 is YSYEKL. CDR3 residues: CASSQDWQGGGKLFF. Written as DNA, the CDR3 is TGCGCCAGCAGCCAAGACTGGCAAGGGGGTGGAAAACTGTTTTTT.

This clonotype has only a few counts. This chain joins TRBV24-1 and TRBJ2-3; the D call may be TRBD1 or TRBD2 (6 bases each). The germline V gene has CDR1 KGHDR and CDR2 SFDVKD. The V gene lost 7 bases and the J gene lost 8 bases, with 18 bases spanning the gap. CDR3 size: 14 residues. The CDR3 nucleotides are TGTGCCACCAGCGGAGGGGGTAGGAGAGGTACGCAGTATTTT. This sequence encodes CATSGGGRRGTQYF.

The chain joins TRBV7-2 to TRBJ1-3, with 7 bases identical to TRBD1. Germline V gives CDR1 SGHTA, CDR2 FQGNSA. V was clipped by 0 bases and J by 1 base; unmatched bases: 24. CDR3 length: 23 residues. The CDR3 here is CASSLAVVWSRDSGRASGNTIYF. The CDR3 DNA sequence: TGTGCCAGCAGCTTAGCCGTCGTGTGGTCCCGGGACAGTGGACGGGCATCTGGAAACACCATATATTTT.

This clonotype showed up many times. The chain has TRBV29-1 and TRBJ1-5; D is unclear. From germline, CDR1 is SQVTM and CDR2 ANQGSEA. This CDR3 comprises 13 residues. V gave up 6 bases and J gave up 0 bases, with 9 bases separating them. CDR3 in DNA: TGCAGCGTGGAGATAGATAGCAATCAGCCCCAGCATTTT. It encodes CSVEIDSNQPQHF.

The chain combines TRBV4-2 with TRBJ2-1; D gene unclear. Germline CDR1 and CDR2: LGHNA and YNFKEQ. This CDR3 has 16 residues. The V end lost 0 bases, the J end lost 8 bases, and 17 bases lay between the germline ends. The CDR3: CASSQEEVPPAHEQFF. CDR3 nucleotides: TGTGCCAGCAGCCAAGAAGAGGTTCCCCCGGCGCATGAGCAGTTCTTC.

This chain links TRBV20-1 with TRBJ2-1, with unresolved D. Per the germline V gene, CDR1 is DFQATT and CDR2 is SNEGSKA (reference sequence). V gave up 5 bases and J gave up 8 bases, with 13 bases separating them. This CDR3 has 12 amino acids. The CDR3 sequence is CSAPALVDEQFF. CDR3 sequence (DNA): TGCAGTGCTCCCGCGCTAGTGGATGAGCAGTTCTTC.

The CDR3 DNA sequence: TGTGCCAGCACCTTCGGGACAGAGTATGGCTACACCTTC. The encoded protein is CASTFGTEYGYTF. This chain links TRBV7-2 with TRBJ1-2; 7 nucleotides match TRBD1. The length of the CDR3 is 13 residues. Trimming removed 7 bases from V and 5 bases from J; junction bases left unmatched: 7. Germline V CDR1 and CDR2: SGHTA, FQGNSA. Based on the CDR3 plus reference TRBV7-2 and TRBJ1-2, the full variable domain is GAGVSQSPSNKVTEKGKDVELRCDPISGHTALYWYRQSLGQGLEFLIYFQGNSAPDKSGLPSDRFSAERTGGSVSTLTIQRTQQEDSAVYLCASTFGTEYGYTFGSGTRLTVV.

This clonotype was counted a few times. V and J are TRBV29-1 and TRBJ2-2, with 7 bases aligning to TRBD1. The CDR3 runs 14 residues. Germline CDR1 and CDR2: SQVTM and ANQGSEA. The J segment lost 4 bases and the V segment lost 4 bases, leaving 6 bases of the junction unmatched. The CDR3, as DNA: TGCAGCGTTGTTTGGGGACAGTCCACCGGGGAGCTGTTTTTT. Translated, it gives CSVVWGQSTGELFF.

The chain joins TRBV14 to TRBJ2-1; D possibly corresponds to TRBD1 (6 bases). This CDR3 contains 16 residues. V dropped 5 bases and J dropped 2 bases, with 16 bases sitting between them. Germline V lookup: CDR1 SGHDN, CDR2 FVKESK. CDR3 DNA: TGTGCCAGCAGCTGGACCCTTAGGACAGCCTACAATGAGCAGTTCTTC. Its translation: CASSWTLRTAYNEQFF.

This chain joins TRBV6-6 and TRBJ1-1; 10 bases line up with TRBD1. This CDR3 is 17 amino acids long. From germline, CDR1 is MNHNY and CDR2 SVGAGI (reference sequence). J was trimmed by 9 bases and V by 0 bases; bases with no gene match: 13. The CDR3 reads CASSYSTLTGGRPKAFF. CDR3 in DNA: TGTGCCAGCAGTTACTCTACACTGACAGGGGGCCGCCCTAAAGCTTTCTTT.

This chain connects TRBV29-1 to TRBJ1-1, with TRBD1 as a possible D gene (6 bases). Germline V gene sequence: CDR1 SQVTM, CDR2 ANQGSEA. V was clipped by 6 bases and J by 7 bases, with 15 bases between them. The CDR3 sequence is 12 residues long. The CDR3 region is CSVQMTGFEAFF. The DNA of the CDR3 is TGCAGCGTCCAGATGACAGGCTTTGAAGCTTTCTTT.

This clonotype was recorded a few times. The chain joins TRBV7-6 to TRBJ1-1; TRBD1 matches at 8 bases. CDR3 length: 15 amino acids. V lost 0 bases, J lost 7 bases, and 7 bases stayed unmatched. Per the germline V gene, CDR1 is SGHVS and CDR2 is FNYEAQ. CDR3 amino acids: CASSLAQGAGSEAFF. The CDR3 DNA reads TGTGCCAGCAGCTTAGCTCAGGGGGCAGGCAGTGAAGCTTTCTTT.

This clonotype was seen more than once but under ten times. V and J are TRBV25-1 and TRBJ1-2; no definite D call. CDR3 length: 11 residues. CDR1 is MGHDK and CDR2 is SYGVNS in the germline V gene. V lost 6 bases to trimming and J lost 8 bases, with 10 bases between them. For the CDR3, the DNA is TGTGCCAGCAGGACCACCATAGGCTACACCTTC. This encodes CASRTTIGYTF.

This clonotype was counted a few times. V usage is TRBV4-3 and J usage is TRBJ2-1; TRBD2 matches 9 bases. The CDR3 sequence is 16 residues long. The V gene end was trimmed by 7 bases and the J gene end by 2 bases; junction bases not matched to a gene: 9. The germline V gene encodes CDR1 LGHNA and CDR2 YSLEER. The CDR3: CASTPFLAGAYNEQFF. CDR3 coding DNA: TGCGCCAGCACCCCTTTTTTAGCGGGGGCCTACAATGAGCAGTTCTTC.